Listed below are T cell receptor beta chains from one sample, sequenced in a study of T cell changes during pregnancy in multiple sclerosis. Clones were read by immunoSEQ multiplex PCR, and TCRdb kept only the in-frame ones, dropping some. Among 89,000 or so clones listed, roughly nine tenths were seen once. Sequences were derived from PBMCs, sampled in the first trimester of pregnancy. The receptors come from a female donor in good health, serving as a control in a pregnancy study. Some clones in this sample may be carry-over from other donors' samples. CDR3s include the opening cysteine and the closing phenylalanine or tryptophan. Fields, in order: clone size, V gene, D gene, J gene, CDR3 DNA, CDR3 protein. A D gene is named only where the DNA matches it firmly. A row's size may be missing; if present it is once, few, many or a size class.

>NA|TRBV7-7|NA|TRBJ1-1
TGTGCTAGCAGCTTCGATCAGGGTACTGAAGCTTTCTTT
CASSFDQGTEAFF
>NA|TRBV13|NA|TRBJ1-3
TGTGCCAGCAGCTTAGTAAGGCCTTTAGCAGGAAACACCATATATTTT
CASSLVRPLAGNTIYF
>NA|TRBV28|TRBD1|TRBJ2-1
TGTGCCAGCAGTTCCACTTACGCCGGGACAGGCTACAATGAGCAGTTCTTC
CASSSTYAGTGYNEQFF
>NA|TRBV10-3|NA|TRBJ2-3
TGTGCCATCAGTGCCCCGCCGGGCGGGACTGGGGATACGCAGTATTTT
CAISAPPGGTGDTQYF
>many|TRBV5-1|NA|TRBJ2-1
TGCGCCAGCAGCCACGATCCAACGGGGAATGAGCAGTTCTTC
CASSHDPTGNEQFF
>NA|TRBV7-6|NA|TRBJ2-5
TGTGCCAGCAGCTTCGGCGGGGGCGGGGGAGAGACCCAGTACTTC
CASSFGGGGGETQYF
>NA|TRBV11-3|TRBD1|TRBJ1-5
TGTGCCAGCAGCCCTTTAACCTACAGGGGTAGCAATCAGCCCCAGCATTTT
CASSPLTYRGSNQPQHF
>NA|TRBV5-3|TRBD2|TRBJ2-2
TGTGCCAGAAGCACTAGCGGGGGGACGACTGGGGAGCTGTTTTTT
CARSTSGGTTGELFF
>NA|TRBV7-9|NA|TRBJ1-4
TGTGCCAGCAGCCCTCTCAGGGGACGATCAACTAATGAAAAACTGTTTTTT
CASSPLRGRSTNEKLFF
>few|TRBV18|NA|TRBJ1-6
TGTGCCAGCTCGACAGGTTCTAATTCACCCCTCCACTTT
CASSTGSNSPLHF
>NA|TRBV2|NA|TRBJ1-2
TGTGCCGGGCCGGTTGGACGGGGCTATGGCTACACCTTC
CAGPVGRGYGYTF
>NA|TRBV28|NA|TRBJ1-4
TGTGCCAGCAGTTTAATACAGGGTGAGGGTGAAAAACTGTTTTTT
CASSLIQGEGEKLFF
>NA|TRBV19|TRBD2|TRBJ2-1
TGTGCCAGTAGGAGGCGGGGGGCCTACAATGAGCAGTTCTTC
CASRRRGAYNEQFF
>NA|TRBV6-6|NA|TRBJ1-6
TGTGCCAGCAGAGCTCAAGGAGGAAATTCACCCCTCCACTTT
CASRAQGGNSPLHF
>once|TRBV6-5|TRBD1|TRBJ1-4
TGTGCCAGCAGTTGGGGACAGGTTCGGAATGAAAAACTGTTTTTT
CASSWGQVRNEKLFF
>few|TRBV21-1|NA|TRBJ1-3
TGTGCCAGCAGCAAAGTATCGGGGGTCCTGCTTGGAAACACCATATATTTT
CASSKVSGVLLGNTIYF
>NA|TRBV2|NA|TRBJ1-1
TGTGCCAGCAGTGAAACCGGGACAAGGAACACTGAAGCTTTCTTT
CASSETGTRNTEAFF
>NA|TRBV19|TRBD2|TRBJ2-7
TGTGCCACCGCGGCGGGGGTCGTGGAGGAGCAGTACTTC
CATAAGVVEEQYF
>NA|TRBV6-7|TRBD1|TRBJ1-5
TGTGCCAGCAGAAGCGGAGACAGGGGATGGGGTCAGCCCCAGCATTTT
CASRSGDRGWGQPQHF
>NA|TRBV5-1|NA|TRBJ2-4
TGCGCCAGCAGCTTGGCCGGGGCTACTCGGGGGAACATTCAGTACTTC
CASSLAGATRGNIQYF
>NA|TRBV29-1|NA|TRBJ1-4
TGCAGCGTCCTTTCCTGGGAAGGGGAGGAGAAACTGTTTTTT
CSVLSWEGEEKLFF
>NA|TRBV7-2|NA|TRBJ1-4
TGTGCCAGCAGCTTATACGGTGTTGAAAAACTGTTTTTT
CASSLYGVEKLFF
>NA|TRBV18|TRBD1|TRBJ2-6
TGTGCCAGCTCTCGGACCTTCACCACGGGACAGGGCTATTCTGGGGCCAACGTCCTGACTTTC
CASSRTFTTGQGYSGANVLTF
>NA|TRBV11-2|TRBD1|TRBJ2-1
TGTGCCAGCAGCTTACCTCCGGACAGGGGGCCTCCCAATGAGCAGTTCTTC
CASSLPPDRGPPNEQFF
>NA|TRBV28|TRBD1|TRBJ2-7
TGTGCCAGCACCCGTCAGGGGGCGCGCTACGAGCAGTACTTC
CASTRQGARYEQYF
>NA|TRBV27|TRBD1|TRBJ2-5
TGTGCCAGCAGTTCGCGACAGGGAGTCGGGGTAAAGAGGGAGACCCAGTACTTC
CASSSRQGVGVKRETQYF
>NA|TRBV6-4|TRBD1|TRBJ2-3
TGTGCCAGCAGTGAGGGGGACAGGGCTACAGATACGCAGTATTTT
CASSEGDRATDTQYF
>NA|TRBV6-4|NA|TRBJ2-3
TGTGCCAGCAGTGAGAGTTTCACAGATACGCAGTATTTT
CASSESFTDTQYF
>few|TRBV7-2|TRBD2|TRBJ2-1
TGTGCCAGCAGCTTACTAGCGGGAGGGCCCTATGAGCAGTTCTTC
CASSLLAGGPYEQFF
>NA|TRBV19|TRBD1|TRBJ2-5
TGTGCCAGTAGTCACAGGGGGGTGCGTCAAGAGACCCAGTACTTC
CASSHRGVRQETQYF
>NA|TRBV7-9|NA|TRBJ1-1
TGTGCCAGCAGCTTAGCGCGCGGGACGGTAGATGAAGCTTTCTTT
CASSLARGTVDEAFF
>NA|TRBV4-1|TRBD2|TRBJ2-1
TGCGCCAGCAGCCAAGATCTCCGCCCGGGACTACCGAACAATGAGCAGTTCTTC
CASSQDLRPGLPNNEQFF
>NA|TRBV6-1|TRBD2|TRBJ2-3
TGTGCCAGCAGTGAAACCGGGAGGGCCTATACGCAGTATTTT
CASSETGRAYTQYF
>NA|TRBV7-2|NA|TRBJ2-2
TGTGCCAGCAGGGCCATCTTGAACACCGGGGAGCTGTTTTTT
CASRAILNTGELFF
>NA|TRBV10-1|NA|TRBJ1-1
TGCGCCAGCAGAACCTCGGGGGACACTGAAGCTTTCTTT
CASRTSGDTEAFF
>NA|TRBV7-3|NA|TRBJ1-2
TGTGCCAGCAGTCATGGACAGACTATCTATGGCTACACCTTC
CASSHGQTIYGYTF
>NA|TRBV28|TRBD1|TRBJ2-1
TGTGCCAGCAGTCAAACCGGGACAGGAACCTACAATGAGCAGTTCTTC
CASSQTGTGTYNEQFF
>NA|TRBV6-6|NA|TRBJ2-5
TGTGCCAGCAGGTCTTCGGGGATGGGAGAGACCCAGTACTTC
CASRSSGMGETQYF
>once|TRBV14|TRBD2|TRBJ2-5
TGTGCCAGCAGCCGGACTAGGCAAGAGACCCAGTACTTC
CASSRTRQETQYF
>NA|TRBV7-9|NA|TRBJ2-5
TGTGCCAGCAGCTTAGGAGGGTGGGAGACCCAGTACTTC
CASSLGGWETQYF
>NA|TRBV15|TRBD2|TRBJ2-7
TGTGCCACCCAGACTAGCGGGGCCTACGAGCAGTACTTC
CATQTSGAYEQYF